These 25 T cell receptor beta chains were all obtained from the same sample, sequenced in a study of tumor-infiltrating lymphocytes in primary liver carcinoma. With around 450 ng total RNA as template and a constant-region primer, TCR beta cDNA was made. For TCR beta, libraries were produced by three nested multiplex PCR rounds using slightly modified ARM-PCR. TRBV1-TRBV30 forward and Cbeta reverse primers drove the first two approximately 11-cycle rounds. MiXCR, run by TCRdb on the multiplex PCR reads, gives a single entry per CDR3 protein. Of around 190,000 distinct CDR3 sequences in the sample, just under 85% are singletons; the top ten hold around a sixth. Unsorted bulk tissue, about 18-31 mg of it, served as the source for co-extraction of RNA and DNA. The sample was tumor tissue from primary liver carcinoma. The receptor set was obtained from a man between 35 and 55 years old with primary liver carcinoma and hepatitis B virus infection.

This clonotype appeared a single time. CDR3 protein: CASTLAVLAGETQYF. The CDR3, as DNA: TGTGCCAGCACACTCGCGGTACTAGCGGGAGAGACCCAGTACTTC. The J gene is TRBJ2-5, the V gene TRBV11-1; TRBD2 matches 9 bases. Germline loops: CDR1 SGHAT, CDR2 FQDESV (reference sequence). CDR3 length: 15 amino acids. V shed 7 bases, J shed 4 bases, and the junction held 10 bases outside the gene matches.

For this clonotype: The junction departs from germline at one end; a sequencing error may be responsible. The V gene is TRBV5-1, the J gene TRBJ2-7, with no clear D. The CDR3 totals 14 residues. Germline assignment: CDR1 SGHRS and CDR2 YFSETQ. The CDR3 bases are TGCGCCTGCAGCTTTGAGGCAGTTCCCTACGAGCAGTACTTC. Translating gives CACSFEAVPYEQYF.

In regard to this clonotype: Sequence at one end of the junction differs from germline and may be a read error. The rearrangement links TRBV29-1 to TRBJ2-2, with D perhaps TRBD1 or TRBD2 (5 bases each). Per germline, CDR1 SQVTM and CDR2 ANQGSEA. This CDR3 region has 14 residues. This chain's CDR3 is CSVEAGTNTGELLF. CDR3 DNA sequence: TGCAGCGTTGAAGCAGGGACGAACACCGGGGAGCTGCTTTTT.

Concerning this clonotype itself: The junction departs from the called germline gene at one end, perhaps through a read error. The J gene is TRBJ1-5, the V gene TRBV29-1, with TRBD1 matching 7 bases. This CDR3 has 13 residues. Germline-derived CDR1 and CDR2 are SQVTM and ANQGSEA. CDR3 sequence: CSVETGWIQPQQF. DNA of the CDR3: TGCAGCGTTGAGACAGGGTGGATTCAGCCCCAGCAATTT. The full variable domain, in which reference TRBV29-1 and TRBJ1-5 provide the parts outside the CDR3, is SAVISQKPSRDICQRGTSLTIQCQVDSQVTMMFWYRQQPGQSLTLIATANQGSEATYESGFVIDKFPISRPNLTFSTLTVSNMSPEDSSIYLCSVETGWIQPQQFGDGTRLSIL.

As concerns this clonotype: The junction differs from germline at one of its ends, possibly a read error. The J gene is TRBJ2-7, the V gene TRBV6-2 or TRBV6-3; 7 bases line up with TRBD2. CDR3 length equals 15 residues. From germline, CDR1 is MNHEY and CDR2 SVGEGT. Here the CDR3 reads CASSTPTSIGYEQYF. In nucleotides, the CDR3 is TGTGCCAGTAGCACTCCGACTAGCATAGGGTACGAGCAATACTTC.

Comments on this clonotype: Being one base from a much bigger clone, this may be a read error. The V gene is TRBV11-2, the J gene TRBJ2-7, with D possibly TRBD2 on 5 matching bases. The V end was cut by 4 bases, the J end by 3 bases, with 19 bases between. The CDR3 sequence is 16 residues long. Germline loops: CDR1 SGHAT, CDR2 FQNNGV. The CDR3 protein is CASSSLLVGVIYEQYF. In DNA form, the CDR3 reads TGTGCCAGCAGCTCCCTTCTCGTGGGAGTGATCTACGAGCAGTACTTC.

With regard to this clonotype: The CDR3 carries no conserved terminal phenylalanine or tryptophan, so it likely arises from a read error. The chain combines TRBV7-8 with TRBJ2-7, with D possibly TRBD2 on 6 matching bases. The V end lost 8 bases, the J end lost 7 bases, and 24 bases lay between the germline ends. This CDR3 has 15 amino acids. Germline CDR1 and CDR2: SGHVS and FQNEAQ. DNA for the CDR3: TGTGCCAGCTGCATAATCGCGGGGAGCCGTGGGGAGCAGTACTTA. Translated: CASCIIAGSRGEQYL.

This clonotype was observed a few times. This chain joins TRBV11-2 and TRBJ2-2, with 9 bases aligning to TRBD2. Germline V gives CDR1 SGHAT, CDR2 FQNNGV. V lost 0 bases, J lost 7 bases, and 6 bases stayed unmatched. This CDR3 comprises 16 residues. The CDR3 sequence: CASSLDASGVIGELFF. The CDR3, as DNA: TGTGCCAGCAGCTTAGATGCTAGCGGGGTCATCGGGGAGCTGTTTTTT.

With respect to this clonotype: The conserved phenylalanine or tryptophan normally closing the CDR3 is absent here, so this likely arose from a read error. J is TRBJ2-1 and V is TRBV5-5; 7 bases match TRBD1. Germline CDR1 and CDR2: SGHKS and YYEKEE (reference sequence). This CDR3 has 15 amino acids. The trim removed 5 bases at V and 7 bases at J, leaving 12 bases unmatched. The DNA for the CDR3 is TGTGCCAGCAGGTCAGGACAGGCATTTAAAAATGAGCAGTTCTTA. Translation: CASRSGQAFKNEQFL.

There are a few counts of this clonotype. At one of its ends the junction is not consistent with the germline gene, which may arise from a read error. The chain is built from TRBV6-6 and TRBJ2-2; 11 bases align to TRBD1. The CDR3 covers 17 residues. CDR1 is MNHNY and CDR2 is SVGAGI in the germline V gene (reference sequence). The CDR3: CASNYSGQGAGTGELFF. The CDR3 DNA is TGTGCCAGCAATTACTCTGGACAGGGGGCGGGGACCGGGGAGCTGTTTTTT.

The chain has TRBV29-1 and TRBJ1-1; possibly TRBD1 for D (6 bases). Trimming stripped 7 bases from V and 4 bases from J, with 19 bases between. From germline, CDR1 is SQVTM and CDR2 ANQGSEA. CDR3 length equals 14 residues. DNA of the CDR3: TGCAGCGGAAAACGGGGGCAACTGAGCACTGAAGCTTTCTTT. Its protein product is CSGKRGQLSTEAFF. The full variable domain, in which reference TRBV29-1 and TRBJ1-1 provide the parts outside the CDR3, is SAVISQKPSRDICQRGTSLTIQCQVDSQVTMMFWYRQQPGQSLTLIATANQGSEATYESGFVIDKFPISRPNLTFSTLTVSNMSPEDSSIYLCSGKRGQLSTEAFFGQGTRLTVV.

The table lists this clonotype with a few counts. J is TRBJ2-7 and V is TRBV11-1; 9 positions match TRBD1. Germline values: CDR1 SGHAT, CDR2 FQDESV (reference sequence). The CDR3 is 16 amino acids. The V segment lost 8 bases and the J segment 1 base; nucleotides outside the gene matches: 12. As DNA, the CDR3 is TGTGCCAGCTGTTCTGGTCCGGGACAGGGTTCCTACGAGCAGTACTTC. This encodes CASCSGPGQGSYEQYF.

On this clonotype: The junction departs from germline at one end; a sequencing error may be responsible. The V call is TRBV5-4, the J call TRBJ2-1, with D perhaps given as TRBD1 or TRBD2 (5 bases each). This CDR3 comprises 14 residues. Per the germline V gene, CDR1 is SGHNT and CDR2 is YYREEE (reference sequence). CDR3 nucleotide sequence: TGTGCCAGTTGCTCCTCTGGGACCTACAATGAGCTGTTCTTC. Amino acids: CASCSSGTYNELFF.

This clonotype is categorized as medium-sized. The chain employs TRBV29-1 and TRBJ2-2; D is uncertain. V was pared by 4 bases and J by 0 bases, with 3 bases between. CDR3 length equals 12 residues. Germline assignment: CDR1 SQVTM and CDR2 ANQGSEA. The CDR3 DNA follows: TGCAGCGTTGCGCCGAACACCGGGGAGCTGTTTTTT. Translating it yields CSVAPNTGELFF.

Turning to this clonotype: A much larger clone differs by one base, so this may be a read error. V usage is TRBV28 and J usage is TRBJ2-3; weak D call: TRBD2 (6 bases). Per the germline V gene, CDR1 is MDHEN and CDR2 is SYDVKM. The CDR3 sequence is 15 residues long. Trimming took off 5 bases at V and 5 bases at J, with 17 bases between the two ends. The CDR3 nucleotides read TGTGCCAGCAGTCCGAATAGCGGACCGGGAGATACGCAGTATTTT. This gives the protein CASSPNSGPGDTQYF.

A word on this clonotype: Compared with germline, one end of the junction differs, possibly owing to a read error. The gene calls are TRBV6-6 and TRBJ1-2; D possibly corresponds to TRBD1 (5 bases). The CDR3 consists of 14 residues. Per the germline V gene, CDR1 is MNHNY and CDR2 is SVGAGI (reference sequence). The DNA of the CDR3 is TGTGCCAGCAGTCCCGACGGGGACTTCTATGGCTACAGCTTC. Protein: CASSPDGDFYGYSF.

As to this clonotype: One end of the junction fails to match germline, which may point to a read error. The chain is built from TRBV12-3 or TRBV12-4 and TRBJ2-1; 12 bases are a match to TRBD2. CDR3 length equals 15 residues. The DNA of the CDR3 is TGTGTCAGCAGTTTGAGGACTAGCGGGAACTACGAGCAGTTTTTC. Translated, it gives CVSSLRTSGNYEQFF.

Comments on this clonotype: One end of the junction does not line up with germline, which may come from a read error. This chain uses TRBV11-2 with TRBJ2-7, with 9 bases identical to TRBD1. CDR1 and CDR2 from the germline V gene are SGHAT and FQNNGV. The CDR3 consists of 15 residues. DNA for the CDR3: TGTCCCAGCAGCTTACGATGGACAGGGGAAAAAGATCAGTACTTC. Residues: CPSSLRWTGEKDQYF.

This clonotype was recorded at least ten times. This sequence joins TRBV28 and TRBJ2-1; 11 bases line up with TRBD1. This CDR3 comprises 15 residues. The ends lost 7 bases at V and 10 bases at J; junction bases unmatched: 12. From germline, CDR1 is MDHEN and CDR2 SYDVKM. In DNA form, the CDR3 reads TGTGCCAGCATTCCGGGACAGGGGGGTTCGGGCGAGCAGTTCTTC. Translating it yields CASIPGQGGSGEQFF.

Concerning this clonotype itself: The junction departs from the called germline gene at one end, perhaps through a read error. DNA of the CDR3: TGCAGCGTTCTAGGTAGTAACGGCGCAGATACGCACTATTTT. Encoded protein: CSVLGSNGADTHYF. V is TRBV29-1 and J is TRBJ2-3; the D is unclear. In germline, CDR1 is SQVTM, CDR2 ANQGSEA. The CDR3 has 14 amino acids.

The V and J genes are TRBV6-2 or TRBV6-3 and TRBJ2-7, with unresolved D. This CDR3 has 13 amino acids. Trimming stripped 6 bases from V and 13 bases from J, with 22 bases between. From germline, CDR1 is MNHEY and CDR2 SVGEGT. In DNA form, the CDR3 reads TGTGCCAGCAGATACGAGGTACCCCACGAACAATACTTC. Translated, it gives CASRYEVPHEQYF.

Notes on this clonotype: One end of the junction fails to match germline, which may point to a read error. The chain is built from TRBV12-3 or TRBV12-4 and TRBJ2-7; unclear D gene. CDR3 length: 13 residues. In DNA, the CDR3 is TGTGCCAGCACTCCTAGTGGGAACTACGATCAGTACTTC. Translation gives CASTPSGNYDQYF.

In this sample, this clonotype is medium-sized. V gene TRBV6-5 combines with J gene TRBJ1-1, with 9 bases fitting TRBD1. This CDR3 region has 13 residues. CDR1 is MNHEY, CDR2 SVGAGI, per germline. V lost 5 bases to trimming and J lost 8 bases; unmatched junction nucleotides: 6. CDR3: CASSRTGETEAFF. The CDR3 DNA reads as TGTGCCAGCAGTAGGACAGGGGAAACAGAAGCTTTCTTT.

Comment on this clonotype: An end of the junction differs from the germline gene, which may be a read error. CDR3 amino acids: CTSRQGFNTDTQYF. The DNA of the CDR3 is TGTACCAGCAGGCAAGGGTTTAACACAGATACGCAGTATTTT. This chain links TRBV6-6 with TRBJ2-3; D is uncertain. Germline lookup yields CDR1 MNHNY and CDR2 SVGAGI (reference sequence). This CDR3 is 14 amino acids long.

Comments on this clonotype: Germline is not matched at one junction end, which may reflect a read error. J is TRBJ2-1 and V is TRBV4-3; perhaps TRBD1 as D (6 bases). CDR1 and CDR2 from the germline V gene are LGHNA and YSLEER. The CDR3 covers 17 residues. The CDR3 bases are TGCGCCAGCAGCCAATTGACAGGCAAGCTCTCCTACATTGAGCAGTTCTTC. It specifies CASSQLTGKLSYIEQFF.